These T cell receptor beta chains were read from a single sample in a study of CD8+ T cells in alopecia areata. Generated by immunoSEQ multiplex PCR, the TCRdb table keeps only in-frame clones and is missing some. The sample holds about 210,000 clones, 40% to 55% seen once. Sequenced here: CD4+ T cells sorted from blood, sampled around week 37, from a patient treated with tofacitinib. The receptor source for this set is a human donor with alopecia areata. Each CDR3 is given without its conserved first and last residue. The size entry is marked missing in some rows and otherwise reads once, few, many or a size class.

j_gene: TRBJ2-5
v_gene: TRBV7-9
abundance: few
CDR3aa: ASILAAPGETQY

j_gene: TRBJ2-1
v_gene: TRBV7-3
abundance: -
CDR3aa: ASSLTRDTYNEQF

j_gene: TRBJ2-7
v_gene: TRBV7-2
abundance: -
CDR3aa: ASSSLAGGSYEQY

j_gene: TRBJ1-4
v_gene: TRBV27
abundance: -
CDR3aa: ASSFSADRGVSNEKLF

j_gene: TRBJ1-5
v_gene: TRBV2
abundance: few
CDR3aa: ASSGQGQNQPQH

j_gene: TRBJ2-5
v_gene: TRBV9
abundance: few
CDR3aa: ASSSPGRSETQY

j_gene: TRBJ2-3
v_gene: TRBV2
abundance: -
CDR3aa: ASGLAGVIDTQY

j_gene: TRBJ2-7
v_gene: TRBV29-1
abundance: -
CDR3aa: SVSGRASYEQY

j_gene: TRBJ2-2
v_gene: TRBV6-5
abundance: -
CDR3aa: ASTTPGTGELF

j_gene: TRBJ2-2
v_gene: TRBV5-1
abundance: few
CDR3aa: ASSQRSRDTGELF

j_gene: TRBJ1-1
v_gene: TRBV6-5
abundance: few
CDR3aa: ASSKGTQRAF

j_gene: TRBJ1-5
v_gene: TRBV30
abundance: -
CDR3aa: AWSPIGVGQPQH

j_gene: TRBJ2-7
v_gene: TRBV14
abundance: -
CDR3aa: ASSQGVRYEQY

j_gene: TRBJ2-1
v_gene: TRBV7-3
abundance: few
CDR3aa: ASSLAGPSGF

j_gene: TRBJ2-6
v_gene: TRBV25-1
abundance: -
CDR3aa: ASSDSGQGYSGANVLT

j_gene: TRBJ2-1
v_gene: TRBV7-7
abundance: -
CDR3aa: ASSLGRGPFNEQF

j_gene: TRBJ2-3
v_gene: TRBV28
abundance: once
CDR3aa: ASSFPSSSGGSTDTQY